This TCR beta chain appears in the sequencing data of a study of shared clonotypes between healthy human individuals. Repertoires were generated with immunoSEQ multiplex PCR, while TCRdb's copy carries only in-frame clones and drops some. The repertoire has around 1.1 million clones, 78% of them found once; the top ten carry 0.5% to 0.65%. Germline CDR1 and CDR2: MNHEY and SVGAGI. Trimming removed 0 bases at V and 4 bases at J, with 10 bases between. The CDR3 length is 15 residues. Sequencing input: memory CD4+ T cells from PBMCs. Subset in this sample: CD45RA-negative fraction. This TCR was sampled from a man between 18 and 35 years old in good health. Some clones in this sample may be carry-over from other donors' samples. The V call is TRBV6-5, the J call TRBJ1-5, with D unresolved. The CDR3 region has the DNA TGTGCCAGCAGTTACTCGAATGGACCTAATCAGCCCCAGCATTTT. It yields the protein CASSYSNGPNQPQHF.